This entry lists 29 T cell receptor beta chains sequenced from one sample in a study of cytomegalovirus exposure and HLA in healthy donors. It was with 60 Vbeta and 13 Jbeta primers that the PCR ran. Assay: immunoSEQ multiplex PCR; the TCRdb copy retains only in-frame clones and omits some. The sample shows 110,000 to 150,000 clones, less than 10% of them seen only once. The sequencing sample was made of PBMCs. The receptors originated from a man aged 50-60 years in good health and CMV-seronegative.

This clone was seen a few times. The chain combines TRBV28 with TRBJ1-3; no clear D gene. Germline CDR1 and CDR2: MDHEN and SYDVKM. This CDR3 contains 11 residues. V was shortened by 7 bases and J by 11 bases, with 12 bases between the two germline ends. Here the CDR3 DNA reads TGTGCCAGCACCCGAACTCAGGCCATATATTTT. It yields the protein CASTRTQAIYF. The complete variable domain, with remaining parts taken from reference TRBV28 and TRBJ1-3, reads DVKVTQSSRYLVKRTGEKVFLECVQDMDHENMFWYRQDPGLGLRLIYFSYDVKMKEKGDIPEGYSVSREKKERFSLILESASTNQTSMYLCASTRTQAIYFGEGSWLTVV.

V usage is TRBV6-5 and J usage is TRBJ2-1; 7 bases fit TRBD2. J gave up 3 bases and V 4 bases, and 6 bases lay outside the gene matches. CDR1 is MNHEY and CDR2 is SVGAGI in the germline V gene. The CDR3 has 15 amino acids. CDR3 protein: CASSFGGSHYNEQFF. CDR3 nucleotide sequence: TGTGCCAGCAGTTTTGGCGGGAGTCACTACAATGAGCAGTTCTTC.

V gene TRBV7-9 combines with J gene TRBJ2-2; TRBD2 matches at 9 bases. The CDR3 extends over 17 amino acids. Germline lookup yields CDR1 SEHNR and CDR2 FQNEAQ (reference sequence). Trimming cost V 6 bases and J 5 bases; bases outside gene matches: 13. The CDR3, as DNA: TGTGCCAGCAGGGAGGGAGCGGGGACTAGCCTAACCGGGGAGCTGTTTTTT. Amino acid sequence: CASREGAGTSLTGELFF.

With respect to this clone: The same CDR3 also results from other DNA sequences found in this sample. This chain joins TRBV9 and TRBJ1-2, with 7 bases aligning to TRBD1. This CDR3 has 14 residues. CDR1 is SGDLS, CDR2 YYNGEE, per germline. Unmatched junction bases numbered 4, after V lost 4 bases and J lost 1 base. CDR3 loop: CASSPGGLNYGYTF. CDR3 in DNA: TGTGCCAGCAGCCCAGGGGGTCTTAACTATGGCTACACCTTC.

The table lists this clone with a few counts. V usage is TRBV29-1 and J usage is TRBJ1-1, with D unresolved. CDR3 length: 13 amino acids. V was cut by 1 base and J by 7 bases, with 13 bases left in between. From germline, CDR1 is SQVTM and CDR2 ANQGSEA. CDR3 sequence reads: CSVEGSNMFEAFF. The DNA of the CDR3 is TGCAGCGTTGAAGGCAGTAACATGTTTGAAGCTTTCTTT. The full variable domain, completed using reference TRBV29-1 and TRBJ1-1, is SAVISQKPSRDICQRGTSLTIQCQVDSQVTMMFWYRQQPGQSLTLIATANQGSEATYESGFVIDKFPISRPNLTFSTLTVSNMSPEDSSIYLCSVEGSNMFEAFFGQGTRLTVV.

This clone was observed a handful of times. The chain couples TRBV30 to TRBJ1-5; D is unresolved. CDR3 length equals 13 residues. Per the germline V gene, CDR1 is GTSNPN and CDR2 is SVGIG (reference sequence). The ends were cut back, 4 bases at V and 3 bases at J, with 10 bases in the middle. The DNA of the CDR3 is TGTGCCTGGACCAACGGGTACAATCAGCCCCAGCATTTT. It translates to CAWTNGYNQPQHF. Full variable domain (outside the CDR3, taken from reference TRBV30 and TRBJ1-5): SQTIHQWPATLVQPVGSPLSLECTVEGTSNPNLYWYRQAAGRGLQLLFYSVGIGQISSEVPQNLSASRPQDRQFILSSKKLLLSDSGFYLCAWTNGYNQPQHFGDGTRLSIL.

The sample holds a few counts of this clone. The chain joins TRBV28 to TRBJ2-2; D might be TRBD2 (5 bases). CDR1 and CDR2 (germline): MDHEN, SYDVKM. V shed 3 bases and J shed 0 bases, with 14 bases lying between them. The CDR3 has 17 amino acids. The CDR3 nucleotides are TGTGCCAGCAGTTTGGGGAGTGACTTGTCGAACACCGGGGAGCTGTTTTTT. Its protein product is CASSLGSDLSNTGELFF.

This clone turned up a few times. The chain links TRBV7-6 to TRBJ1-1; TRBD1 might be the D (5 bases). The CDR3 runs to 13 residues. V was trimmed by 4 bases and J by 1 base, leaving 7 bases between them. Germline CDR1 is SGHVS and CDR2 is FNYEAQ. DNA of the CDR3: TGTGCCAGCAGCTCACAGGAGAACACTGAAGCTTTCTTT. It translates to CASSSQENTEAFF.

This clone occurred many times. This chain joins TRBV7-9 and TRBJ1-2, with 7 nucleotides matching TRBD1. This CDR3 has 12 amino acids. V shed 6 bases and J 7 bases; nucleotides not matched to a gene: 5. Germline CDR1 is SEHNR and CDR2 is FQNEAQ (reference sequence). DNA of the CDR3: TGTGCCAGCAGGGGCACAGGGGCTGGCTACACCTTC. Its protein product is CASRGTGAGYTF. Together with reference TRBV7-9 and TRBJ1-2, the CDR3 gives the full variable domain: DTGVSQNPRHKITKRGQNVTFRCDPISEHNRLYWYRQTLGQGPEFLTYFQNEAQLEKSRLLSDRFSAERPKGSFSTLEIQRTEQGDSAMYLCASRGTGAGYTFGSGTRLTVV.

This clone was observed a few times. The V gene is TRBV9, the J gene TRBJ2-4, with a weak D call TRBD2 (7 bases). From germline, CDR1 is SGDLS and CDR2 YYNGEE. CDR3 size: 19 residues. Trimming took 0 bases from V and 7 from J, leaving 26 bases between them. CDR3 amino acids: CASSVGVGRANLGGNIQYF. The CDR3 nucleotides read TGTGCCAGCAGCGTAGGGGTAGGGAGGGCCAATCTCGGGGGCAACATTCAGTACTTC.

The chain has TRBV4-2 and TRBJ2-2; 8 nucleotides align to TRBD2. CDR3 size: 13 residues. V gave up 8 bases and J gave up 5 bases; unmatched junction bases: 4. Germline CDR1 reads LGHNA; CDR2 reads YNFKEQ. CDR3 DNA: TGTGCCAGCCTTCGGGGGGGGACCGGGGAGCTGTTTTTT. This translates into CASLRGGTGELFF.

This clone occurred a few times. V and J are TRBV7-9 and TRBJ2-7; D call uncertain. The CDR3 is 12 residues long. The germline gives CDR1 SEHNR, CDR2 FQNEAQ (reference sequence). Trimming stripped 4 bases from V and 3 bases from J, with 7 bases between. The CDR3, as DNA: TGTGCCAGCAGCTCTACCCGCTACGAGCAGTACTTC. Translation gives CASSSTRYEQYF.

This clone turned up a few times. CDR3 sequence: CASSPLGVGTYEQYF. The CDR3 nucleotides read TGTGCCAGCAGCCCATTGGGAGTGGGGACCTACGAGCAGTACTTC. The gene calls are TRBV7-6 and TRBJ2-7, with D perhaps matching TRBD2 (5 bases). CDR3 size: 15 residues. With 5 bases removed from V and 2 bases from J, the gap between germline ends came to 16 bases. The germline V gene has CDR1 SGHVS and CDR2 FNYEAQ. Supplemented by reference TRBV7-6 and TRBJ2-7, the full variable domain reads GAGVSQSPRYKVTKRGQDVALRCDPISGHVSLYWYRQALGQGPEFLTYFNYEAQQDKSGLPNDRFSAERPEGSISTLTIQRTEQRDSAMYRCASSPLGVGTYEQYFGPGTRLTVT.

The chain links TRBV9 to TRBJ1-3; the match to TRBD1 covers 7 bases. CDR3 size: 15 residues. Germline-derived CDR1 and CDR2 are SGDLS and YYNGEE. Losses at the gene ends were 2 bases for V and 4 bases for J; bases not matched to a gene: 6. Written as DNA, the CDR3 is TGTGCCAGCAGCGTGACAGGGTCAATAGGAAACACCATATATTTT. This codes for CASSVTGSIGNTIYF. Together with reference TRBV9 and TRBJ1-3, the CDR3 gives the full variable domain: DSGVTQTPKHLITATGQRVTLRCSPRSGDLSVYWYQQSLDQGLQFLIQYYNGEERAKGNILERFSAQQFPDLHSELNLSSLELGDSALYFCASSVTGSIGNTIYFGEGSWLTVV.

The CDR3 loop reads CASSASGVSGANVLTF. In DNA, the CDR3 is TGTGCCAGCTCCGCCAGCGGGGTCTCTGGGGCCAACGTCCTGACTTTC. The chain employs TRBV9 and TRBJ2-6; 7 bases match TRBD2. V lost 7 bases, J lost 0 bases, and 7 bases stayed unmatched. Germline-derived CDR1 and CDR2 are SGDLS and YYNGEE. CDR3 length: 16 residues.

This rearrangement joins TRBV5-1 to TRBJ2-5; D is possibly TRBD1 (6 bases). Trimming stripped 3 bases from V and 4 bases from J, with 16 bases between. Germline V gives CDR1 SGHRS, CDR2 YFSETQ. This CDR3 is built from 15 residues. In nucleotides, the CDR3 is TGCGCCAGCAGCTGGGGAACAGGGTCCCGAGAGACCCAGTACTTC. Translated, it gives CASSWGTGSRETQYF.

J is TRBJ2-2 and V is TRBV19; D possibly corresponds to TRBD1 (6 bases). The CDR3 is 16 residues long. The V gene's germline CDR1 is LNHDA and CDR2 SQIVND (reference sequence). Trimming left V 0 bases short and J 7 bases short, with 15 bases between. The CDR3 bases are TGTGCCAGTAGTATAGATCTTGGGACACCTAACGGGGAGCTGTTTTTT. Protein: CASSIDLGTPNGELFF. The full variable domain, in which reference TRBV19 and TRBJ2-2 provide the parts outside the CDR3, is DGGITQSPKYLFRKEGQNVTLSCEQNLNHDAMYWYRQDPGQGLRLIYYSQIVNDFQKGDIAEGYSVSREKKESFPLTVTSAQKNPTAFYLCASSIDLGTPNGELFFGEGSRLTVL.

This clone was counted a few times. The chain uses TRBV7-8 and TRBJ1-6; 8 bases map to TRBD1. There are 15 residues in the CDR3. Germline V gene sequence: CDR1 SGHVS, CDR2 FQNEAQ. V lost 3 bases to trimming and J lost 7 bases; unmatched junction nucleotides: 5. The CDR3 DNA reads as TGTGCCAGCAGCTTCTCGACAGGGGACAATTCACCCCTCCACTTT. Translated, it gives CASSFSTGDNSPLHF.

Regarding this clone: One end of the junction is discordant with germline, which a read error may explain. The DNA for the CDR3 is TGTGCTAGCAGCTTAGGGGCAGGGGCAAACCAAGAGACCCAGTACTTC. It encodes CASSLGAGANQETQYF. The V and J genes are TRBV7-7 and TRBJ2-5; D might be TRBD1 (6 bases). Per the germline V gene, CDR1 is SSHAT and CDR2 is FNYEAQ (reference sequence). The CDR3 has 16 amino acids.

The chain employs TRBV7-9 and TRBJ1-5; TRBD1 agrees at 7 bases. The length of the CDR3 is 15 residues. Germline CDR1 is SEHNR and CDR2 is FQNEAQ (reference sequence). After removal of 8 bases from V and 3 bases from J, the junction contained 10 bases not matched to a gene. The CDR3: CASAGEDRINQPQHF. Here the CDR3 DNA reads TGTGCCAGCGCCGGCGAGGACAGGATCAATCAGCCCCAGCATTTT.

This clone came up a few times. This rearrangement joins TRBV2 to TRBJ2-3; D gene ambiguous. V lost 11 bases, J lost 1 base, and 16 bases lay in between. Germline lookup yields CDR1 SNHLY and CDR2 FYNNEI. The CDR3 consists of 14 residues. In DNA, the CDR3 is TGTGCCCAAACGGCGGCCCTTGGCACAGATACGCAGTATTTT. This sequence encodes CAQTAALGTDTQYF.

This clone was detected only a few times. The V and J genes are TRBV19 and TRBJ1-1, with 9 bases that match TRBD1. V lost 5 bases to trimming and J lost 0 bases; unmatched junction nucleotides: 4. The germline V gene encodes CDR1 LNHDA and CDR2 SQIVND (reference sequence). The CDR3 is 15 amino acids. The CDR3 protein is CASSPGTGLNTEAFF. The DNA of the CDR3 is TGTGCCAGTAGTCCAGGGACAGGGTTGAACACTGAAGCTTTCTTT.

The chain links TRBV9 to TRBJ2-1; TRBD2 matches at 12 bases. The V gene end was trimmed by 4 bases and the J gene end by 8 bases; junction bases not matched to a gene: 10. CDR3 size: 16 residues. CDR1 SGDLS and CDR2 YYNGEE come from the germline V gene. The CDR3 region is CASSSPGTSGRYEQFF. The CDR3 DNA is TGTGCCAGCAGCTCCCCCGGGACTAGCGGGCGATATGAGCAGTTCTTC.

V is TRBV6-5 and J is TRBJ2-7; 7 bases align to TRBD1. Trimming took 6 bases from V and 2 from J; bases not matched to a gene: 4. The length of the CDR3 is 13 residues. Germline-derived CDR1 and CDR2 are MNHEY and SVGAGI. The DNA for the CDR3 is TGTGCCAGCAGACAGGGGCCTGCCTACGAGCAGTACTTC. Residues: CASRQGPAYEQYF.

This clone occurred a few times. V gene TRBV2 combines with J gene TRBJ2-7, with 7 bases matching TRBD1. Germline V gene sequence: CDR1 SNHLY, CDR2 FYNNEI. The CDR3 contains 12 residues. The V and J ends lost 6 bases and 3 bases, in that order; junction bases with no gene match: 2. CDR3 sequence: CASRGDSYEQYF. CDR3 DNA sequence: TGTGCCAGCAGGGGGGACAGCTACGAGCAGTACTTC. The variable domain in full, completed from reference TRBV2 and TRBJ2-7, reads EPEVTQTPSHQVTQMGQEVILRCVPISNHLYFYWYRQILGQKVEFLVSFYNNEISEKSEIFDDQFSVERPDGSNFTLKIRSTKLEDSAMYFCASRGDSYEQYFGPGTRLTVT.

A few counts support this clone. The chain links TRBV29-1 to TRBJ2-2; possible D gene TRBD1, 5 bases. Germline V gene sequence: CDR1 SQVTM, CDR2 ANQGSEA. The V end lost 5 bases, the J end lost 7 bases, and 11 bases lay between the germline ends. The CDR3 is made up of 12 amino acids. The CDR3 here is CSVIGANGELFF. CDR3 coding DNA: TGCAGCGTTATAGGGGCGAACGGGGAGCTGTTTTTT.

Remarks on this clone: Other DNA sequences within the sample encode an identical CDR3. The chain joins TRBV19 to TRBJ1-1, with D tentatively TRBD1 (5 bases). This CDR3 comprises 14 residues. V was clipped by 1 base and J by 1 base, with 7 bases between them. Per germline, CDR1 LNHDA and CDR2 SQIVND (reference sequence). In nucleotides, the CDR3 is TGTGCCAGTAGTATAGGACAGAAGAACACTGAAGCTTTCTTT. It encodes CASSIGQKNTEAFF.

The genes are TRBV6-1 and TRBJ2-7; 7 bases match TRBD2. Germline CDR1 is MNHNS and CDR2 is SASEGT. The CDR3 loop spans 14 amino acids. V was pared by 8 bases and J by 0 bases, with 7 bases of the junction left unmatched. CDR3 protein: CASEGEGSSYEQYF. Here the CDR3 DNA reads TGTGCCAGCGAAGGGGAGGGAAGCTCCTACGAGCAGTACTTC.

In its sample, this clone was seen a few times. The rearrangement uses TRBV7-2 and TRBJ2-5; D is perhaps TRBD1 (5 bases). CDR1 and CDR2 (germline): SGHTA, FQGNSA. The V end was cut by 2 bases, the J end by 4 bases, with 11 bases between. The CDR3 consists of 14 residues. In DNA, the CDR3 is TGTGCCAGCAGCTTAAAGGGGCGCGGAGAGACCCAGTACTTC. It codes for CASSLKGRGETQYF.